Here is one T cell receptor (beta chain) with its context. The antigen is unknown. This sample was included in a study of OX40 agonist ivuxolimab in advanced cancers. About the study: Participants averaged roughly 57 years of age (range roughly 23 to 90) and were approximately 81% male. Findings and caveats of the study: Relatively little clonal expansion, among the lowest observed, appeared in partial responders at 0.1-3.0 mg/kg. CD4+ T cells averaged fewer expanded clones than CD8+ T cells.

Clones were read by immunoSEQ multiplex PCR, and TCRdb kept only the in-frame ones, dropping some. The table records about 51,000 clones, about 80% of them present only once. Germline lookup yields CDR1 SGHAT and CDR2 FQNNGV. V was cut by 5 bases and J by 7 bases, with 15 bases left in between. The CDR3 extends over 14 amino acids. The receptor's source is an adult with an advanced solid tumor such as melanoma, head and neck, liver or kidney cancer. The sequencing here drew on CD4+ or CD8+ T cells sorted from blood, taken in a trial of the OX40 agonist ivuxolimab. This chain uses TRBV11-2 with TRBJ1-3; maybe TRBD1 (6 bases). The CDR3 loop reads CASSPPGRGNTIYF. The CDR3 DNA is TGTGCCAGCAGCCCCCCGGGGAGGGGGAACACCATATATTTT.